These 11 T cell receptor beta chains were sequenced from one sample in a study of T cells after yellow fever vaccination. A single record per CDR3 protein comes from TCRdb applying MiXCR to the 5' RACE reads. The data hold some 500,000 distinct CDR3 sequences, with roughly 13% observed a single time. Sequenced material: PBMCs, taken on the day of the yellow fever booster vaccination. All receptors derive from a man aged 25 to 45 who received the YFV17D yellow fever vaccine.

This clonotype was seen many times. The chain is built from TRBV19 and TRBJ2-5, with 13 bases that match TRBD2. Germline CDR1 is LNHDA and CDR2 is SQIVND (reference sequence). V was clipped by 7 bases and J by 5 bases; unmatched bases: 16. The CDR3 totals 18 residues. The CDR3: CASKPVGTSGRVRETQYF. CDR3 DNA sequence: TGTGCCAGTAAACCCGTCGGTACTAGCGGGAGGGTAAGGGAGACCCAGTACTTC. The full variable domain, its missing parts supplied by reference TRBV19 and TRBJ2-5, is DGGITQSPKYLFRKEGQNVTLSCEQNLNHDAMYWYRQDPGQGLRLIYYSQIVNDFQKGDIAEGYSVSREKKESFPLTVTSAQKNPTAFYLCASKPVGTSGRVRETQYFGPGTRLLVL.

The gene calls are TRBV6-1 and TRBJ2-7, with D maybe TRBD2 (6 bases). CDR1 is MNHNS, CDR2 SASEGT, per germline. V was clipped by 5 bases and J by 6 bases, with 14 bases between them. This CDR3 is built from 13 residues. The CDR3 loop is CASSKRAGGEQYF. CDR3 DNA: TGTGCCAGCAGTAAGCGGGCTGGCGGCGAGCAGTACTTC.

This clonotype has only a few counts. This chain joins TRBV27 and TRBJ2-3, with D tentatively TRBD2 (6 bases). CDR3 length: 15 residues. The germline V gene encodes CDR1 MNHEY and CDR2 SMNVEV (reference sequence). The ends were cut back, 2 bases at V and 5 bases at J, with 14 bases in the middle. The CDR3 protein is CASSLGRWGVDTQYF. The DNA of the CDR3 is TGTGCCAGCAGTTTAGGGCGATGGGGGGTAGATACGCAGTATTTT.

Remarks on this clonotype: Possible read error: a much larger clone is one base away. No conserved phenylalanine or tryptophan is present at the end of the CDR3, so a read error is the likely explanation. The chain combines TRBV18 with TRBJ2-5; D remains ambiguous. Germline values: CDR1 KGHSH, CDR2 LQKENI. This CDR3 comprises 13 residues. Trimming cost V 3 bases and J 0 bases, with 5 bases left between them. Written as DNA, the CDR3 is TGTGCCAGCTCACCCAAGTACCAAGAGACCCAGTACTCC. Translating gives CASSPKYQETQYS.

The table lists this clonotype with a few counts. The chain couples TRBV20-1 to TRBJ2-5; 10 bases fit TRBD2. The germline CDR1 and CDR2 sequences are DFQATT and SNEGSKA (reference sequence). Germline trimming cut 6 bases from V and 3 bases from J; bases unmatched to any gene: 7. This CDR3 contains 14 residues. Written as DNA, the CDR3 is TGCAGTGCCAACGAGCTAGCGGGAGAAGAGACCCAGTACTTC. It specifies CSANELAGEETQYF.

The chain is built from TRBV5-1 and TRBJ2-5; D is unresolved. This CDR3 has 14 amino acids. Trimming took off 0 bases at V and 2 bases at J, with 8 bases between the two ends. CDR1 and CDR2 (germline): SGHRS, YFSETQ. Written as DNA, the CDR3 is TGCGCCAGCAGCTTGGTTCCCCCACAAGAGACCCAGTACTTC. Encoded protein: CASSLVPPQETQYF. The variable domain in full, with the rest retrieved from reference TRBV5-1 and TRBJ2-5, is KAGVTQTPRYLIKTRGQQVTLSCSPISGHRSVSWYQQTPGQGLQFLFEYFSETQRNKGNFPGRFSGRQFSNSRSEMNVSTLELGDSALYLCASSLVPPQETQYFGPGTRLLVL.

The rearrangement joins TRBV7-9 to TRBJ2-1; no clear D gene. The CDR3 consists of 13 residues. Deletions cut 5 bases from V and 5 bases from J, with 10 bases between. Germline loops: CDR1 SEHNR, CDR2 FQNEAQ (reference sequence). The CDR3 nucleotides are TGTGCCAGCAGCCGCCCGCCCCACAATGAGCAGTTCTTC. Translation: CASSRPPHNEQFF.

This clonotype has a count of ten or more. V usage is TRBV10-2 and J usage is TRBJ2-2; a weak D match, TRBD2 (5 bases). The CDR3 is 12 residues long. In germline, CDR1 is WSHSY, CDR2 SAAADI. V was clipped by 7 bases and J by 9 bases, with 12 bases between them. CDR3 residues: CASTQDGRELFF. CDR3 DNA: TGCGCCAGCACCCAAGACGGGAGGGAGCTGTTTTTT.

The chain employs TRBV6-2 or TRBV6-3 and TRBJ2-1, with TRBD2 as a possible D gene (6 bases). Trimming shortened V by 6 bases and J by 9 bases, and 12 bases separated the two germline ends. The germline V gene encodes CDR1 MNHEY and CDR2 SVGEGT. The CDR3 covers 12 residues. In DNA form, the CDR3 reads TGTGCCAGCAGGGGGACTTCGGTTGAGCAGTTCTTC. Amino acids: CASRGTSVEQFF.

V is TRBV5-6 and J is TRBJ2-3; 11 bases are shared with TRBD2. Germline CDR1 and CDR2: SGHDT and YYEEEE. V shed 3 bases and J 6 bases; nucleotides not matched to a gene: 9. This CDR3 region has 16 residues. The CDR3 sequence: CASSWRLAGLVDTQYF. For the CDR3, the DNA is TGTGCCAGCAGCTGGAGACTAGCGGGATTAGTGGATACGCAGTATTTT. The full variable domain, with the rest looked up from reference TRBV5-6 and TRBJ2-3, is DAGVTQSPTHLIKTRGQQVTLRCSPKSGHDTVSWYQQALGQGPQFIFQYYEEEERQRGNFPDRFSGHQFPNYSSELNVNALLLGDSALYLCASSWRLAGLVDTQYFGPGTRLTVL.

The CDR3 protein is CASSLRPERNEQFF. CDR3 nucleotide sequence: TGTGCCAGCAGTTTGAGGCCGGAGAGGAATGAGCAGTTCTTC. The V call is TRBV12-3 or TRBV12-4, the J call TRBJ2-1; no clear D. The V end was cut by 3 bases, the J end by 7 bases, with 13 bases between. CDR3 length: 14 residues.